Listed below are T cell receptor beta chains from one sample, sequenced in a study of blood T cell repertoires in COVID-19. The repertoire was sequenced with immunoSEQ multiplex PCR; TCRdb's copy has only in-frame clones and lacks some. The sample lists some 120,000 clones; roughly 89% were seen once. Sequenced sample: peripheral blood. Receptors originate from a human donor with acute or convalescent COVID-19. The donor label of this sample is uncertain. The CDR3 runs from the conserved cysteine through the conserved F or W. A D gene is named only where the DNA matches it firmly. Clone size is shown for a subset of rows, as once, few, many or a class of expanded clone.

TGTGCCAGCAGCTTAGTTCGGGGAATCCATGGCTACACCTTC,CASSLVRGIHGYTF,TRBV7-9,TRBJ1-2,-,-
TGTGCCAGCAGCTCAAGACCGACAGGGGGGGACAAAAACATTCAGTACTTC,CASSSRPTGGDKNIQYF,TRBV7-3,TRBJ2-4,-,TRBD1
TGTGCCACCAGCAGAGGAAGGGTCGGGGGGAACACTGAAGCTTTCTTT,CATSRGRVGGNTEAFF,TRBV15,TRBJ1-1,-,-
TGTGCCAGCACGAGTTTGGACGGACTCTACGAGCAGTACTTC,CASTSLDGLYEQYF,TRBV2,TRBJ2-7,-,-
TGTGCCAGCTCACCATCCCAAAATGAAAAACTGTTTTTT,CASSPSQNEKLFF,TRBV18,TRBJ1-4,-,-
TGTGCCAGCAGCCGTTGGAGCGAGACCCAGTACTTC,CASSRWSETQYF,TRBV7-8,TRBJ2-5,once,-
TGTGCCAGCAGTTCCGGCGGGTTAGGGGGTCTATACGAGCAGTACTTC,CASSSGGLGGLYEQYF,TRBV28,TRBJ2-7,-,-
TGTGCCAGCAGCCTCCGGACAGCTTACACTGAAGCTTTCTTT,CASSLRTAYTEAFF,TRBV7-2,TRBJ1-1,-,-
TGTGCCAGCAGCCGGGTTCACCCGAGGCCTTGGAACATTCAGTACTTC,CASSRVHPRPWNIQYF,TRBV3-1/TRBV3-2,TRBJ2-4,-,-
TGCGCCAGCAGCCAGTTAGCGGGAGTGGGTGAGCAGTTCTTC,CASSQLAGVGEQFF,TRBV4-1,TRBJ2-1,-,TRBD2
TGTGCCAGCTCTCTTGGCAGTAAACCCGAGCAGTACTTC,CASSLGSKPEQYF,TRBV18,TRBJ2-7,-,-
TGCGCCAGCAGCCAAGATTATACTAGCGGGGGGGCCAATGAGCAGTTCTTC,CASSQDYTSGGANEQFF,TRBV4-3,TRBJ2-1,-,TRBD2
TGCGCCAGCAGCGGTAGCGGGATGTTGGCCGGGGAGCTGTTTTTT,CASSGSGMLAGELFF,TRBV5-1,TRBJ2-2,-,TRBD2
TGTGCCAGCAGCCCGTGGGGGGTTAAGGACTCTGGGGCCAACGTCCTGACTTTC,CASSPWGVKDSGANVLTF,TRBV6-4,TRBJ2-6,-,-
TGTGCCAGCAGTTTACTGACAGGGGCTGTTATCACTGAAGCTTTCTTT,CASSLLTGAVITEAFF,TRBV28,TRBJ1-1,-,TRBD1
TGCGCCAGCAGCCAAGACGGGTCTAGTTCGTCCGCGAACACCGGGGAGCTGTTTTTT,CASSQDGSSSSANTGELFF,TRBV4-3,TRBJ2-2,once,-
TGTGCCAGCAGTGAAGCGAATGGAGCTTATGGCTACACCTTC,CASSEANGAYGYTF,TRBV2,TRBJ1-2,-,-
TGTGCCAGCAGCCGGGGGACTAGCGGACCGAAAGAGACCCAGTACTTC,CASSRGTSGPKETQYF,TRBV7-9,TRBJ2-5,-,TRBD2
TGTGCCAGTAGTTTTTCCGGGTCCTCGTTGGCCAATGAGCAGTTCTTC,CASSFSGSSLANEQFF,TRBV19,TRBJ2-1,-,-
TGTGCCAGCAGCTCCCGGGGCCTAGCAGCGGGAGATACAGATACGCAGTATTTT,CASSSRGLAAGDTDTQYF,TRBV7-3,TRBJ2-3,-,TRBD2
TGTGCCAGCAGGCCTACACAGGGCTACGAGCAGTACTTC,CASRPTQGYEQYF,TRBV6-5,TRBJ2-7,-,-
TGTGCCAGCAGCCAGGGCCTTCACTATGGCTACACCTTC,CASSQGLHYGYTF,TRBV14,TRBJ1-2,-,-
TGTGCCAGCAGCAAAGCTACCAGGGGAAGAGACGGCTACACCTTC,CASSKATRGRDGYTF,TRBV21-1,TRBJ1-2,-,-
TGTGCCAGCAAGGAGACGGGAGCGGAGACCCAGTACTTC,CASKETGAETQYF,TRBV6-5,TRBJ2-5,-,-
TGTGCCAGCAGTTATGGGGGAGGGCTGTCCTACGAGCAGTACTTC,CASSYGGGLSYEQYF,TRBV6-5,TRBJ2-7,-,TRBD2
TGTGCCTGGAGAGAGGACAGGGCTTTTGAAAAACTGTTTTTT,CAWREDRAFEKLFF,TRBV30,TRBJ1-4,-,TRBD1
TGTGCCAGCAGTCTCCGGGTAGCGGGAAAGACCGGGGAGCTGTTTTTT,CASSLRVAGKTGELFF,TRBV27,TRBJ2-2,-,TRBD2
TGTGCCAGCAGCTTAGTCGGGGGGACATCCTACGAGCAGTACTTC,CASSLVGGTSYEQYF,TRBV7-2,TRBJ2-7,-,-
TGTGCCAGCAGCAAACGCCCAGCGGGGACCTACAATGAGCAGTTCTTC,CASSKRPAGTYNEQFF,TRBV21-1,TRBJ2-1,-,-
TGTGCCAGCTCACCTAGGGGAACTAATGAAAAACTGTTTTTT,CASSPRGTNEKLFF,TRBV18,TRBJ1-4,-,-
TGTGCCATCAGCCCTGGACAAAGCCAGCCCCAGCATTTT,CAISPGQSQPQHF,TRBV10-3,TRBJ1-5,-,-
TGTGCCAGCAGCACCCGACTAGCGGGAGAGACCCAGTACTTC,CASSTRLAGETQYF,TRBV3-1/TRBV3-2,TRBJ2-5,-,TRBD2
TGTGCCAGCAGCTTAGTGAGACAGGGGGCTAACGCTTTCTTT,CASSLVRQGANAFF,TRBV7-9,TRBJ1-1,few,TRBD1
TGTGCCAGCAGCTTCAGGGGCACCGGGGAGCTGTTTTTT,CASSFRGTGELFF,TRBV7-2,TRBJ2-2,once,-
TGTGCCAGCAGTTTACCCCAAACTGCGAATGAAAAACTGTTTTTT,CASSLPQTANEKLFF,TRBV28,TRBJ1-4,-,-
TGTGCCAGCAGCTTAGCCTCTAGTGCAGATACGCAGTATTTT,CASSLASSADTQYF,TRBV7-2,TRBJ2-3,-,-
TGTGCCAGCACCACCCCGGGGCTAGCGGGAGTCGTCCCCTACGAGCAGTACTTC,CASTTPGLAGVVPYEQYF,TRBV28,TRBJ2-7,-,TRBD2
TGTGCCAGCAGCATAACAGGGGGCGCCACTCAGCCCCAGCATTTT,CASSITGGATQPQHF,TRBV11-2,TRBJ1-5,-,TRBD1
TGTGCCAGCTCACGTCTTACAGGGGGCGTTATGGACTATGGCTACACCTTC,CASSRLTGGVMDYGYTF,TRBV18,TRBJ1-2,-,TRBD1
TGTGCCAGCACATCCGTGGAGAATCAGCCCCAGCATTTT,CASTSVENQPQHF,TRBV6-5,TRBJ1-5,-,-
TGTGCCAGCAGCGCAGGGTTAGGCAGAAATACTGAAGCTTTCTTT,CASSAGLGRNTEAFF,TRBV9,TRBJ1-1,-,-
TGTGCCAGCAGCTACTCGACAGGAGTTGATGAAAAACTGTTTTTT,CASSYSTGVDEKLFF,TRBV11-1,TRBJ1-4,-,-
TGTGCCAGCAGTATGGGGACAGGTGAGCAGTTCTTC,CASSMGTGEQFF,TRBV6-2/TRBV6-3,TRBJ2-1,few,TRBD1
TGTGCCACCAGCAGAGATATAGCAGGAGGTCAGTACTTC,CATSRDIAGGQYF,TRBV15,TRBJ2-7,-,-
TGTGCCAGCAGTGAAAGCGCAGCCTCCTACGAGCAGTACTTC,CASSESAASYEQYF,TRBV6-1,TRBJ2-7,few,-
TGTGCCAGCAGCTCCGGGTCCTATAACTCTGGAAACACCATATATTTT,CASSSGSYNSGNTIYF,TRBV7-9,TRBJ1-3,few,-
TGTGCCAGCAGACAGGGGAACATGAACACTGAAGCTTTCTTT,CASRQGNMNTEAFF,TRBV27,TRBJ1-1,-,TRBD1
TGTGCCAGCGAGGGCGCCGGGGAGCTGTTTTTT,CASEGAGELFF,TRBV28,TRBJ2-2,-,-